The 30 T cell receptor beta chains below all came from one sample that was sequenced in a study of T cells expressing NK-cell markers (dated by TCRdb to the early 2020s). Libraries came from 5' RACE. Data came from an Illumina HiSeq 2000. Following reprocessing of the reads by TCRdb, the data hold one row per CDR3 protein sequence and no DNA is available. The table for this sample lists roughly 420,000 distinct CDR3 sequences. Jointly, the top ten make up roughly 8% of the sample. What was sequenced was blood T cells: a sorted CD56 or NKG2C T cell subset, CD4+ or CD8+ T cells, or bulk PBMC T cells (not recorded which). The receptors come from a woman aged 18 to 75 in good health.

The CDR3 spells CASSSSLGTYEQFF. The V call is TRBV7-2, the J call TRBJ2-1; the D call of TRBD1 rests on TCRdb alone, since no DNA is present to check it. CDR1 is SGHTA, CDR2 FQGNSA, per germline. This CDR3 is built from 14 residues. The entire variable domain, with the rest obtained from reference TRBV7-2 and TRBJ2-1, is as follows: GAGVSQSPSNKVTEKGKDVELRCDPISGHTALYWYRQSLGQGLEFLIYFQGNSAPDKSGLPSDRFSAERTGGSVSTLTIQRTQQEDSAVYLCASSSSLGTYEQFFGPGTRLTVL.

The V and J genes are TRBV12-3 or TRBV12-4 and TRBJ1-2; the TCRdb D gene call, TRBD1, has no DNA to confirm it. This CDR3 has 15 residues. The CDR3 here is CASSKDSPGGYGYTF.

The chain joins TRBV6-1 to TRBJ2-7; TCRdb's D gene call, TRBD1, goes unchecked for lack of DNA. The CDR3 length is 15 residues. The germline CDR1 and CDR2 sequences are MNHNS and SASEGT. The CDR3 loop is CASRRGVKANGEQYF.

The chain joins TRBV5-1 to TRBJ2-1; TCRdb names TRBD2, which stays unverified in the absence of DNA. The CDR3 covers 14 residues. Germline V gene data show CDR1 as SGHRS and CDR2 as YFSETQ. CDR3 sequence: CASSLFPSPNEQFF.

The V and J genes are TRBV2 and TRBJ2-5. Germline CDR1 SNHLY, CDR2 FYNNEI. The CDR3 sequence is 15 residues long. CDR3: CASEEKFWVAETQYF.

This chain connects TRBV5-1 to TRBJ2-1; lacking DNA, the TRBD2 call made by TCRdb goes unchecked. This CDR3 is 13 amino acids long. Germline CDR1 reads SGHRS; CDR2 reads YFSETQ. The CDR3 protein is CASKTSENNEQFF.

The rearrangement joins TRBV5-6 to TRBJ2-3. Germline V CDR1 and CDR2: SGHDT, YYEEEE. The CDR3 runs 17 residues. CDR3: CASRYGLAGASTDTQYF.

V usage is TRBV20-1 and J usage is TRBJ1-5; the TCRdb call, TRBD1, lacks DNA for checking. The V gene's germline CDR1 is DFQATT and CDR2 SNEGSKA (reference sequence). This CDR3 region has 17 residues. The CDR3 protein is CSARDLVKGQGDQPQHF.

V and J are TRBV7-6 and TRBJ2-1; TCRdb outputs TRBD2, but without DNA this stays unchecked. Germline assignment: CDR1 SGHVS and CDR2 FNYEAQ. The CDR3 is made up of 16 amino acids. The CDR3 loop reads CASNPTSGGSYNEQFF.

The rearrangement uses TRBV12-3 or TRBV12-4 and TRBJ2-1; TCRdb indicates TRBD2, and absent DNA this call remains unverified. This CDR3 spans 14 amino acids. CDR3 residues: CASTLDLGHNEQFF.

The CDR3 protein is CSAPAGTLRADTQYF. V gene TRBV20-1 combines with J gene TRBJ2-3; the TCRdb D gene call, TRBD1, has no DNA to confirm it. The germline gives CDR1 DFQATT, CDR2 SNEGSKA (reference sequence). The CDR3 totals 15 residues.

The chain links TRBV18 to TRBJ2-1; TCRdb calls TRBD2, which cannot be checked without DNA. The germline gives CDR1 KGHSH, CDR2 LQKENI. CDR3 length: 15 residues. CDR3 in amino acids: CASSAGTSVRNEQFF.

The chain couples TRBV29-1 to TRBJ1-4; TCRdb selects TRBD1, and the lack of DNA leaves this call unchecked. CDR1 is SQVTM and CDR2 is ANQGSEA in the germline V gene. This CDR3 spans 12 amino acids. CDR3 amino acids: CSVWTGAEKLFF.

V and J are TRBV20-1 and TRBJ1-5. The CDR3 extends over 13 amino acids. Germline lookup yields CDR1 DFQATT and CDR2 SNEGSKA (reference sequence). The CDR3 region is CSASRRENQPQHF.

This rearrangement joins TRBV29-1 to TRBJ1-2; TCRdb's assignment of TRBD1 cannot be checked, as there is no DNA. Germline CDR1 is SQVTM and CDR2 is ANQGSEA. There are 12 residues in the CDR3. This CDR3 reads CRAGQLVYGYTF.

This chain uses TRBV24-1 with TRBJ2-5. From germline, CDR1 is KGHDR and CDR2 SFDVKD. This CDR3 region has 16 residues. The CDR3: CATSDSGRRYQETQYF.

CDR3 in amino acids: CASRKLARGLQETQYF. The chain joins TRBV7-2 to TRBJ2-5; there is no DNA to check the TCRdb D call of TRBD1. Germline values: CDR1 SGHTA, CDR2 FQGNSA. CDR3 size: 16 residues.

This rearrangement joins TRBV29-1 to TRBJ2-1; TCRdb names TRBD2, which stays unverified in the absence of DNA. The CDR3 is 17 amino acids. In germline, CDR1 is SQVTM, CDR2 ANQGSEA. The CDR3 loop is CSVEGLAGGYSYNEQFF.

The chain carries TRBV30 and TRBJ2-3; TCRdb's D call, TRBD1, is unchecked because there is no DNA. This CDR3 has 14 amino acids. Germline V gives CDR1 GTSNPN, CDR2 SVGIG (reference sequence). CDR3 loop: CARPPGGEEDTQYF.

This chain links TRBV20-1 with TRBJ1-1. CDR1 DFQATT and CDR2 SNEGSKA come from the germline V gene (reference sequence). The CDR3 has 13 residues. CDR3 amino acids: CSAIRSGNTEAFF.

The gene calls are TRBV6-2 or TRBV6-3 and TRBJ1-2. CDR1 and CDR2 (germline): MNHEY, SVGEGT. CDR3 length: 13 residues. Here the CDR3 reads CASSYLRLGGYTF.

This sequence joins TRBV12-3 or TRBV12-4 and TRBJ1-5; TCRdb gives TRBD1 as the D gene, but with no DNA this cannot be confirmed. This CDR3 is 15 amino acids long. CDR3: CASKSDSGLGQPQHF.

The V and J genes are TRBV20-1 and TRBJ2-5; without DNA, the TCRdb call of TRBD1 cannot be checked. Germline V lookup: CDR1 DFQATT, CDR2 SNEGSKA (reference sequence). CDR3 length: 12 residues. This CDR3 reads CSGTVNQETQYF.

This chain connects TRBV11-2 to TRBJ1-3; there is no DNA to check the TCRdb D call of TRBD1. The CDR3 is 16 amino acids. CDR1 is SGHAT, CDR2 FQNNGV, per germline. CDR3 loop: CASSLDRVGPGNTIYF.

The V call is TRBV5-1, the J call TRBJ2-1; checking the TCRdb D call of TRBD2 is not possible without DNA. The CDR3 is made up of 13 amino acids. CDR1 and CDR2 from the germline V gene are SGHRS and YFSETQ. This CDR3 reads CASSLVVNNEQFF.

J is TRBJ2-3 and V is TRBV7-7. The CDR3 consists of 15 residues. Germline V gives CDR1 SSHAT, CDR2 FNYEAQ (reference sequence). CDR3 sequence reads: CASSLKSSNTDTQYF.

This chain links TRBV3-1 with TRBJ1-1. The CDR3 is 12 amino acids. The V gene's germline CDR1 is LGHDT and CDR2 YNNKEL (reference sequence). CDR3 sequence: CASGDLNTEAFF.

The gene calls are TRBV5-6 and TRBJ2-5; TCRdb reports TRBD2, a call that lacks DNA to check it against. The CDR3 sequence is 16 residues long. Per germline, CDR1 SGHDT and CDR2 YYEEEE. The CDR3 reads CASSLTPSGRAQTQYF. Full variable domain (remainder filled in from reference TRBV5-6 and TRBJ2-5): DAGVTQSPTHLIKTRGQQVTLRCSPKSGHDTVSWYQQALGQGPQFIFQYYEEEERQRGNFPDRFSGHQFPNYSSELNVNALLLGDSALYLCASSLTPSGRAQTQYFGPGTRLLVL.

V is TRBV30 and J is TRBJ1-6; TCRdb indicates TRBD1, and absent DNA this call remains unverified. This CDR3 region has 15 residues. From germline, CDR1 is GTSNPN and CDR2 SVGIG (reference sequence). CDR3 protein: CACSQADRLLSPLHF.

The chain carries TRBV5-1 and TRBJ2-1; TCRdb returns TRBD2, unconfirmable since there is no DNA. The CDR3 has 15 residues. CDR1 is SGHRS, CDR2 YFSETQ, per germline. The chain's CDR3 is CASSLDSGPYNEQFF.